The 18 T cell receptor beta chains listed next were all sequenced from one sample in a study of post-analysis software for immune sequencing data. Study-level findings and limits: A handful of TRBV segments appeared more often in patients than in controls, and TRBV5-6, TRBV5-1 and TRBV20-1 were among these.

Included in the TCR beta cDNA libraries were unique molecular identifiers. One entry per CDR3 protein results from TCRdb running MiXCR on the PCR reads. The sample has 350,000 to 500,000 distinct CDR3 sequences; roughly 38% are singletons. These TCRs' antigens remain unknown. Sequenced material: blood. The receptors stem from a girl aged 2-9 years with multiple sclerosis.

This chain uses TRBV20-1 with TRBJ2-7; D gene uncertain. This CDR3 has 11 amino acids. The V gene lost 6 bases and the J gene lost 6 bases, with 12 bases spanning the gap. Germline V gene sequence: CDR1 DFQATT, CDR2 SNEGSKA (reference sequence). The CDR3 DNA sequence: TGCAGTGCCCCCGCTGCCGTCGAGCAGTACTTC. This translates into CSAPAAVEQYF.

This clonotype was seen only a few times. The rearrangement uses TRBV7-2 and TRBJ2-7; D unresolved. The closer fit of TRBJ2-5 to the DNA end suggests the J call may be wrong. Per the germline V gene, CDR1 is SGHTA and CDR2 is FQGNSA. The CDR3 spans 12 residues. CDR3 in amino acids: CASSFTKETQYF. The CDR3 coding sequence is TGTGCCAGCAGCTTTACAAAAGAGACCCAGTACTTC.

This chain joins TRBV30 and TRBJ2-5; the match to TRBD1 covers 7 bases. V gave up 2 bases and J gave up 0 bases; unmatched junction bases: 6. The length of the CDR3 is 15 residues. The V gene's germline CDR1 is GTSNPN and CDR2 SVGIG (reference sequence). The CDR3 reads CAWSRDSWYQETQYF. The CDR3 DNA is TGTGCCTGGAGTAGGGACAGTTGGTACCAAGAGACCCAGTACTTC.

The V gene is TRBV18, the J gene TRBJ2-1; 9 bases are shared with TRBD1. The CDR3 is 17 residues long. With V trimmed by 6 bases and J by 5 bases, 14 bases remained unmatched. Germline V lookup: CDR1 KGHSH, CDR2 LQKENI. DNA of the CDR3: TGTGCCAGCTCCCCGGGACAGGGATTCGTGGGGAACAATGAGCAGTTCTTC. Translation gives CASSPGQGFVGNNEQFF.

V is TRBV6-5 and J is TRBJ1-5; D is possibly TRBD1 (6 bases). Germline CDR1 is MNHEY and CDR2 is SVGAGI. V was pared by 6 bases and J by 7 bases, with 19 bases between. The CDR3 runs 15 residues. The chain's CDR3 is CASRNKQGEGQPQHF. The CDR3 DNA sequence: TGTGCCAGCAGAAATAAACAGGGTGAGGGGCAGCCCCAGCATTTT.

This clonotype was observed a handful of times. The chain couples TRBV20-1 to TRBJ2-5; D remains ambiguous. Germline V gene lookup returns CDR1 DFQATT and CDR2 SNEGSKA (reference sequence). V was cut by 5 bases and J by 11 bases, with 12 bases left in between. CDR3 length: 10 residues. CDR3 sequence: CSAGSTGQYF. The CDR3 nucleotides read TGCAGTGCTGGGTCCACTGGGCAGTACTTC.

The chain couples TRBV11-2 to TRBJ1-2, with unresolved D. Germline assignment: CDR1 SGHAT and CDR2 FQNNGV. V was clipped by 4 bases and J by 0 bases, with 18 bases between them. This CDR3 is built from 17 residues. The CDR3 bases are TGTGCCAGCAGCTCTACTTATGGAATATTGGCTAACTATGGCTACACCTTC. Translating it yields CASSSTYGILANYGYTF.

The chain employs TRBV5-6 and TRBJ1-5; no firm D call. The CDR3 length is 15 residues. Trimming pared 0 bases from V and 4 bases from J, leaving 11 bases between. Germline CDR1 reads SGHDT; CDR2 reads YYEEEE. CDR3 nucleotide sequence: TGTGCCAGCAGCTTGGGGCCGGCTAAAAATCAGCCCCAGCATTTT. As protein: CASSLGPAKNQPQHF.

The chain links TRBV7-2 to TRBJ1-5; no reliable D call. There are 15 residues in the CDR3. CDR1 is SGHTA, CDR2 FQGNSA, per germline. V shed 0 bases and J shed 7 bases, with 13 bases lying between them. The CDR3 spells CASSLASRVGQPQHF. Written as DNA, the CDR3 is TGTGCCAGCAGCTTAGCGTCCCGGGTAGGGCAGCCCCAGCATTTT.

This chain connects TRBV25-1 to TRBJ1-2; TRBD1 is a possible D gene (5 bases). Trimming took off 4 bases at V and 8 bases at J, with 11 bases between the two ends. CDR3 length: 12 amino acids. The germline V gene has CDR1 MGHDK and CDR2 SYGVNS. In DNA, the CDR3 is TGTGCCAGCAGTGGGGGGATTTACGGCTACACCTTC. This sequence encodes CASSGGIYGYTF.

This clonotype occurred a few times. The chain combines TRBV27 with TRBJ2-1, with TRBD2 identical over 12 bases. This CDR3 is built from 14 residues. The germline V gene has CDR1 MNHEY and CDR2 SMNVEV (reference sequence). V lost 5 bases and J lost 8; bases outside the gene matches: 4. The CDR3 here is CASSPTSGGHEQFF. CDR3 DNA: TGTGCCAGCAGTCCGACTAGCGGGGGACATGAGCAGTTCTTC.

This clonotype appeared a few times. The gene calls are TRBV7-9 and TRBJ2-5; D may be TRBD1 (7 bases). Between the trimmed V and J ends, which lost 2 bases and 6 bases, there was a span of 19 bases. The CDR3 consists of 16 residues. CDR1 and CDR2 (germline): SEHNR, FQNEAQ (reference sequence). The CDR3 DNA is TGTGCCAGCAGCTTAACTGGAGGAGGGGGCTTAAAGACCCAGTACTTC. The encoded protein is CASSLTGGGGLKTQYF.

The chain combines TRBV12-3 or TRBV12-4 with TRBJ1-2; TRBD1 agrees at 7 bases. The CDR3 is 20 amino acids. Trimming took 0 bases from V and 2 from J; bases not matched to a gene: 18. The CDR3 sequence is CASSLARGIGTVGRNYGYTF. The CDR3 bases are TGTGCCAGCAGTTTAGCGCGGGGTATTGGGACAGTGGGGAGAAACTATGGCTACACCTTC.

The rearrangement links TRBV12-3 or TRBV12-4 to TRBJ1-2; perhaps TRBD1 as D (6 bases). The CDR3 loop spans 13 amino acids. The V gene lost 2 bases and the J gene lost 8 bases, with 12 bases spanning the gap. CDR3 sequence (DNA): TGTGCCAGCAGTTTACCCCCAGGGGAGGGCTACACCTTC. Its protein is CASSLPPGEGYTF.

The chain uses TRBV24-1 and TRBJ1-5; D not certain. The germline CDR1 and CDR2 sequences are KGHDR and SFDVKD. V lost 1 base, J lost 9 bases, and 9 bases lay in between. The CDR3 loop spans 13 amino acids. CDR3 nucleotide sequence: TGTGCCACCAGTGATTTTGGTATTGGGCCCCAGCATTTT. Translated: CATSDFGIGPQHF.

This clonotype was seen a few times. The chain has TRBV29-1 and TRBJ2-1; D call uncertain. Trimming left V 7 bases short and J 1 base short, with 8 bases between. Germline CDR1 and CDR2: SQVTM and ANQGSEA. This CDR3 region has 12 residues. The DNA for the CDR3 is TGCAGCGCCTATGGGTCCTACAATGAGCAGTTCTTC. This codes for CSAYGSYNEQFF.

The chain links TRBV5-1 to TRBJ1-6, with D possibly being TRBD1 (6 bases). The CDR3 loop spans 13 amino acids. Deletions cut 5 bases from V and 5 bases from J, with 8 bases between. CDR1 SGHRS and CDR2 YFSETQ come from the germline V gene. CDR3 region: CASSAGDNSPLHF. CDR3 sequence (DNA): TGCGCCAGCAGTGCAGGGGATAATTCACCCCTCCACTTT.

The chain uses TRBV10-3 and TRBJ1-1; a weak D match, TRBD1 (6 bases). Per germline, CDR1 ENHRY and CDR2 SYGVKD. V dropped 6 bases and J dropped 6 bases, with 23 bases sitting between them. This CDR3 has 16 residues. Written as DNA, the CDR3 is TGTGCCATCAGCCCCTGGGGCGTGGACAGCACGTCTGAAGCTTTCTTT. It codes for CAISPWGVDSTSEAFF.